This T cell receptor (beta chain) emerged from a study of blood T cell repertoires in COVID-19. About the research overall: T cells, B-cell-depleted T cells, or PBMCs supplied cDNA or gDNA.

In the original processing: Reference gene primer amplification gave estimated nucleated cell counts. Profiled with immunoSEQ multiplex PCR; TCRdb holds only in-frame clones, not every one. The DNA was the basis for D and trimming; V, J and clone size are from that table. Among some 100,000 clones, about nine tenths were seen once, and the ten largest hold less than 9.5%. The sequence came from a human donor in a cohort sampled during active COVID-19. Sequencing input: peripheral blood.

CDR3 residues: CASSQDRGGAYGYTF. For the CDR3, the DNA is TGTGCCAGCAGCCAAGATAGGGGCGGAGCCTATGGCTACACCTTC. V and J are TRBV14 and TRBJ1-2; D possibly corresponds to TRBD1 (5 bases). The CDR3 extends over 15 amino acids. Between the trimmed V and J ends, which lost 0 bases and 4 bases, there was a span of 12 bases. The germline CDR1 and CDR2 sequences are SGHDN and FVKESK.